A single sample is the source of the 20 T cell receptor beta chains below, sequenced in a study of identical twins. One entry per CDR3 protein results from TCRdb running MiXCR on the 5' RACE reads. The repertoire has 500,000 to 550,000 distinct CDR3 sequences, less than 25% of them found once; the top ten carry 0.91%. The same specimen was also included in a second study, on T cells expressing NK-cell markers.

The sample comprised CD4+ T cells sorted from blood. The origin of the receptors is a woman in her late teens or twenties in good health.

This clonotype was seen more than once but under ten times. The rearrangement links TRBV20-1 to TRBJ1-4; D is possibly TRBD1 (6 bases). Trimming left V 3 bases short and J 8 bases short, with 19 bases between. Germline V gene lookup returns CDR1 DFQATT and CDR2 SNEGSKA (reference sequence). This CDR3 is built from 15 residues. The CDR3 DNA sequence: TGCAGTGCTAGTCCCAGGCAGGGGCAGAAAGAAAAACTGTTTTTT. Residues: CSASPRQGQKEKLFF.

This chain joins TRBV27 and TRBJ2-4; 9 nucleotides line up with TRBD1. The length of the CDR3 is 14 residues. J gave up 8 bases and V 5 bases, and 7 bases lay outside the gene matches. Germline V lookup: CDR1 MNHEY, CDR2 SMNVEV (reference sequence). CDR3 nucleotides: TGTGCCAGCAGTCGCGACAGGGGGTGGGACATTCAGTACTTC. Its translation is CASSRDRGWDIQYF.

The chain is built from TRBV7-2 and TRBJ2-7, with a tentative D call TRBD2 (6 bases). The ends were cut back, 5 bases at V and 3 bases at J, with 14 bases in the middle. This CDR3 is 14 amino acids long. CDR1 and CDR2 (germline): SGHTA, FQGNSA. The CDR3 spells CASSTPGTFYEQYF. The CDR3 DNA reads as TGTGCCAGCAGCACCCCGGGGACTTTCTACGAGCAGTACTTC. The entire variable domain, with the rest obtained from reference TRBV7-2 and TRBJ2-7, is as follows: GAGVSQSPSNKVTEKGKDVELRCDPISGHTALYWYRQSLGQGLEFLIYFQGNSAPDKSGLPSDRFSAERTGGSVSTLTIQRTQQEDSAVYLCASSTPGTFYEQYFGPGTRLTVT.

The chain joins TRBV6-4 to TRBJ2-1; 7 positions match TRBD1. There are 19 residues in the CDR3. Germline assignment: CDR1 MRHNA and CDR2 SNTAGT. Germline trimming cut 0 bases from V and 0 bases from J; bases unmatched to any gene: 11. CDR3: CASSDSPYLDRLSYNEQFF. The CDR3 nucleotides read TGTGCCAGCAGTGACTCACCCTATCTGGACAGGCTCTCCTACAATGAGCAGTTCTTC.

A few counts support this clonotype. This chain joins TRBV5-1 and TRBJ1-1; D is ambiguous. The ends were cut back, 2 bases at V and 3 bases at J, with 5 bases in the middle. This CDR3 has 12 residues. CDR1 SGHRS and CDR2 YFSETQ come from the germline V gene. Here the CDR3 DNA reads TGCGCCAGCAGCTTAGGACACACTGAAGCTTTCTTT. It codes for CASSLGHTEAFF. Together with reference TRBV5-1 and TRBJ1-1, the CDR3 gives the full variable domain: KAGVTQTPRYLIKTRGQQVTLSCSPISGHRSVSWYQQTPGQGLQFLFEYFSETQRNKGNFPGRFSGRQFSNSRSEMNVSTLELGDSALYLCASSLGHTEAFFGQGTRLTVV.

V gene TRBV10-3 combines with J gene TRBJ1-1; D possibly corresponds to TRBD1 (6 bases). The germline V gene has CDR1 ENHRY and CDR2 SYGVKD. CDR3 length: 14 amino acids. The V and J ends lost 6 bases and 1 base respectively, with 12 bases between them. CDR3 amino acids: CAIRSTGRNTEAFF. CDR3 DNA: TGTGCCATCAGGTCCACAGGGAGGAACACTGAAGCTTTCTTT.

A few counts support this clonotype. The chain uses TRBV20-1 and TRBJ2-1, with 10 positions matching TRBD2. Germline assignment: CDR1 DFQATT and CDR2 SNEGSKA (reference sequence). The junction had 2 bases not matched to a gene; V was cut back by 2 bases and J by 1 base. CDR3 length: 15 amino acids. CDR3 sequence reads: CSARTSGVSYNEQFF. The CDR3 DNA follows: TGCAGTGCTAGAACTAGCGGGGTATCCTACAATGAGCAGTTCTTC.

There are a few counts of this clonotype. The chain uses TRBV6-4 and TRBJ2-7, with 9 bases identical to TRBD2. Trimming took 7 bases from V and 3 from J; bases not matched to a gene: 16. Germline V CDR1 and CDR2: MRHNA, SNTAGT. The CDR3 is 17 residues long. The CDR3 loop reads CASNPSRFSGGLYEQYF. DNA of the CDR3: TGTGCCAGCAATCCCTCCAGATTCAGCGGGGGGCTCTACGAGCAGTACTTC.

This rearrangement joins TRBV7-9 to TRBJ1-2; D gene ambiguous. Per the germline V gene, CDR1 is SEHNR and CDR2 is FQNEAQ (reference sequence). Trimming took off 5 bases at V and 6 bases at J, with 13 bases between the two ends. The CDR3 loop spans 13 amino acids. The CDR3 nucleotides read TGTGCCAGCAGCCCAAAAGGAGATCATGGCTACACCTTC. It yields the protein CASSPKGDHGYTF.

The chain has TRBV5-4 and TRBJ2-1; D gene uncertain. The CDR3 totals 16 residues. V was clipped by 0 bases and J by 0 bases, with 10 bases between them. CDR1 SGHNT and CDR2 YYREEE come from the germline V gene (reference sequence). CDR3 sequence reads: CASSLDGGSSYNEQFF. The CDR3 nucleotides are TGTGCCAGCAGCTTGGACGGCGGCAGCTCCTACAATGAGCAGTTCTTC.

This clonotype has a handful of counts. V and J are TRBV3-1 and TRBJ2-3; D ambiguous. The CDR3 is made up of 14 amino acids. Looked up from germline, CDR1 is LGHDT and CDR2 is YNNKEL (reference sequence). Trimming shortened V by 2 bases and J by 11 bases, and 17 bases separated the two germline ends. The DNA of the CDR3 is TGTGCCAGCAGCCAACTAGATCCCTTCAATAGGCAGTATTTT. This codes for CASSQLDPFNRQYF.

A few counts support this clonotype. The chain carries TRBV12-3 or TRBV12-4 and TRBJ1-2; 7 bases fit TRBD1. Unmatched junction bases numbered 8, after V lost 4 bases and J lost 6 bases. The CDR3 covers 14 residues. The DNA for the CDR3 is TGTGCCAGCAGTTCGACTACCGGGACAGATGGCTACACCTTC. Residues: CASSSTTGTDGYTF.

V gene TRBV30 combines with J gene TRBJ1-5; D gene uncertain. Germline CDR1 GTSNPN, CDR2 SVGIG (reference sequence). The CDR3 extends over 14 amino acids. Trimming left V 0 bases short and J 3 bases short, with 9 bases between. The CDR3 sequence is CAWSVGANNQPQHF. CDR3 coding DNA: TGTGCCTGGAGTGTAGGAGCCAACAATCAGCCCCAGCATTTT.

The chain links TRBV20-1 to TRBJ1-1; weak D call: TRBD1 (5 bases). The germline gives CDR1 DFQATT, CDR2 SNEGSKA (reference sequence). Trimming cost V 5 bases and J 8 bases, with 12 bases left between them. The CDR3 has 11 amino acids. CDR3 nucleotide sequence: TGCAGTGCTCCCCGTGGGGGGGAAGCTTTCTTT. This translates into CSAPRGGEAFF.

There are a few counts of this clonotype. This sequence joins TRBV5-1 and TRBJ1-2; D not certain. The V gene's germline CDR1 is SGHRS and CDR2 YFSETQ. The CDR3 runs 15 residues. Trimming removed 0 bases at V and 6 bases at J, with 15 bases between. CDR3 DNA sequence: TGCGCCAGCAGCTTGGCCTTTCGGGTTAGAGATGGCTACACCTTC. Its protein product is CASSLAFRVRDGYTF.

This clonotype appeared a few times. The chain combines TRBV20-1 with TRBJ2-1; D remains unclear. CDR1 and CDR2 from the germline V gene are DFQATT and SNEGSKA (reference sequence). CDR3 length: 14 residues. V shed 3 bases and J shed 0 bases, with 9 bases lying between them. In DNA form, the CDR3 reads TGCAGTGCTAGCGGTTACCTCTCCTACAATGAGCAGTTCTTC. This encodes CSASGYLSYNEQFF.

V is TRBV7-6 and J is TRBJ2-7; perhaps TRBD1 as D (7 bases). Trimming cost V 5 bases and J 0 bases, with 14 bases left between them. The CDR3 consists of 15 residues. From germline, CDR1 is SGHVS and CDR2 FNYEAQ. CDR3 nucleotide sequence: TGTGCCAGCAGCGGGGGGACAGTCAGCTCCTACGAGCAGTACTTC. It translates to CASSGGTVSSYEQYF.

The chain links TRBV21-1 to TRBJ2-7; the D segment call TRBD2 is taken from the table without a DNA check. TRBV21-1 is marked as a pseudogene. There are 14 residues in the CDR3. Written as DNA, the CDR3 is TGTGCCAGCAGCCAGAAGGACTCCTGCTACGAGCAGTACTTC. This sequence encodes CASSQKDSCYEQYF.

The CDR3 DNA sequence: TGTGCCAGCAGTGCCCAGGGGGGGGGTTCACCCCTCCACTTT. Protein: CASSAQGGGSPLHF. The rearrangement uses TRBV25-1 and TRBJ1-6, with 7 bases fitting TRBD1. CDR1 is MGHDK and CDR2 is SYGVNS in the germline V gene. The CDR3 spans 14 residues. With V trimmed by 4 bases and J by 9 bases, 6 bases remained unmatched.

V and J are TRBV10-3 and TRBJ2-3; D remains ambiguous. The CDR3 runs 12 residues. Germline loops: CDR1 ENHRY, CDR2 SYGVKD. Trimming shortened V by 3 bases and J by 3 bases, and 4 bases separated the two germline ends. Here the CDR3 reads CAISEKTDTQYF. The CDR3 DNA reads as TGTGCCATCAGTGAAAAAACAGATACGCAGTATTTT.